The TCR beta chain described here comes from a study of blood T cell repertoires in COVID-19. Study-wide background: Whether acute or convalescent, the COVID-19 samples came from the United States, Italy and Spain.

A Seattle source enrolled patients during active infection and followed them longitudinally. Libraries were prepared by immunoSEQ multiplex PCR; TCRdb keeps only in-frame clonotypes and omits some of them. The table lists 69,000 or so clones, less than 85% of them singletons. The germline V and J ends were trimmed by 4 bases and 2 bases, with 14 bases remaining between them. The V gene's germline CDR1 is LNHDA and CDR2 SQIVND (reference sequence). The CDR3 spans 15 residues. The TCR comes from a man between 50 and 59 years old with COVID-19, enrolled during active disease. This chain links TRBV19 with TRBJ1-2; tentative D call: TRBD1 (6 bases). Sequenced input: peripheral blood. CDR3 nucleotides: TGTGCCAGTAGTAGATCGGACAGTAACAACTATGGCTACACCTTC. Its translation is CASSRSDSNNYGYTF.